A selection of T cell receptor beta chains follows, all from one sample in a study of PD-1 blockade in classical Hodgkin lymphoma. The repertoire was sequenced with immunoSEQ multiplex PCR; TCRdb's copy has only in-frame clones and lacks some. The sample has 50,000 to 65,000 clones; about 90% are singletons. Source: peripheral blood mononuclear cells (PBMCs), taken before the fourth cycle of nivolumab. Receptors originate from a human donor with classical Hodgkin lymphoma. Each CDR3 is given with its conserved first and last residue. A D gene is named only where the DNA matches it firmly. Size values are once, few and many counts, or a class for expanded clones, and some rows have none.

V gene	J gene	CDR3 length	D gene	clone size	CDR3 DNA	CDR3 protein
TRBV7-9	TRBJ1-1	15	-	-	TGTGCCAGCAGCTTAGTCCTTGGCGTGAACACTGAAGCTTTCTTT	CASSLVLGVNTEAFF
TRBV4-1	TRBJ2-3	15	TRBD2	-	TGCGCCAGCAGCCATCCCGGGGGGGGAACAGATACGCAGTATTTT	CASSHPGGGTDTQYF
TRBV10-1	TRBJ1-1	13	-	-	TGCGCCAGCAGTGAGTCAAGGGGAACTGAAGCTTTCTTT	CASSESRGTEAFF
TRBV7-9	TRBJ2-3	14	-	-	TGTGCCAGCAGCCTTAAGCTGGGGCGGGATACGCAGTATTTT	CASSLKLGRDTQYF
TRBV20-1	TRBJ2-2	11	-	-	TGCAGTGCTAGACACACCGGGGAGCTGTTTTTT	CSARHTGELFF
TRBV11-2	TRBJ1-1	16	-	-	TGTGCCAGCAGGGATCTTAGGGGCCCACAGAACACTGAAGCTTTCTTT	CASRDLRGPQNTEAFF
TRBV27	TRBJ2-3	15	TRBD2	-	TGTGCCAGCAGTTTATATCGGGGGGGCACAGATACGCAGTATTTT	CASSLYRGGTDTQYF
TRBV18	TRBJ1-5	14	TRBD1	-	TGTGCCAGCTCCGGGACAGGGGAGGGACAGCCCCAGCATTTT	CASSGTGEGQPQHF
TRBV6-5	TRBJ1-2	14	-	-	TGTGCCAGCAGCCTCACCGGGGGGTTAGAGGGCTACACCTTC	CASSLTGGLEGYTF
TRBV6-1	TRBJ2-4	13	TRBD1	-	TGTGCCAGCAGCTGGGACAGGGAAAACATTCAGTACTTC	CASSWDRENIQYF
TRBV29-1	TRBJ1-1	11	-	-	TGCAGCGTTGAGGTTCCCATGGGGGCTTTCTTT	CSVEVPMGAFF
TRBV15	TRBJ2-1	16	TRBD2	once	TGTGCCACCAGACCTACTGGTGGCGGGGGGGCCAATGAGCAGTTCTTC	CATRPTGGGGANEQFF
TRBV6-1	TRBJ1-1	12	-	-	TGTGCCAGCAGACCACAGGGCTCTGAAGCTTTCTTT	CASRPQGSEAFF
TRBV29-1	TRBJ2-7	13	-	-	TGCAGCGGCGTCGGTGGGGCCCCCTACGAGCAGTACTTC	CSGVGGAPYEQYF
TRBV2	TRBJ2-2	14	-	-	TGTGCCAGCAGTGAGGCCCCTATTGGGGGGGAGCTGTTTTTT	CASSEAPIGGELFF
TRBV14	TRBJ2-5	15	-	-	TGTGCCAGCAGCCGGGGCAGCAGGGGCCAAGAGACCCAGTACTTC	CASSRGSRGQETQYF
TRBV6-1	TRBJ2-1	14	TRBD2	-	TGTGCCGCGGGAGGGGGCCTAGGGGGTAGTGAGCAGTTCTTC	CAAGGGLGGSEQFF
TRBV11-2	TRBJ1-2	15	-	-	TGTGCCAGCAGCTTAGACTGGGGGCGATACTATGGCTACACCTTC	CASSLDWGRYYGYTF
TRBV2	TRBJ1-1	12	-	-	TGTGCCAGCATGGTCCAGGACACTGAAGCTTTCTTT	CASMVQDTEAFF
TRBV27	TRBJ1-2	15	-	few	TGTGCCAGCAGTTCTCAGGGGAGCCCCCTCTATGGCTACACCTTC	CASSSQGSPLYGYTF
TRBV5-6	TRBJ2-1	17	-	-	TGTGCCAGCAGACCGATATCGGGGGCAGGGAGAGAGAATGAGCAGTTCTTC	CASRPISGAGRENEQFF
TRBV7-8	TRBJ1-5	15	-	-	TGTGCCAGCAGCGGCCCATCAGGGCACAATCAGCCCCAGCATTTT	CASSGPSGHNQPQHF
TRBV5-1	TRBJ1-2	14	TRBD1	-	TGCGCCAGCAGCCCCGGGACAGTAGACTATGGCTACACCTTC	CASSPGTVDYGYTF
TRBV10-3	TRBJ1-2	13	TRBD1	-	TGTGCCATCAGTGGGACAGGGCTTGATGGCTACACCTTC	CAISGTGLDGYTF
TRBV19	TRBJ2-2	11	-	-	TGTGCCACCTGGAACACCGGGGAGCTGTTTTTT	CATWNTGELFF
TRBV7-9	TRBJ2-1	12	-	-	TGTGCCAGCAGCCAGGGTCTCAATGAGCAGTTCTTC	CASSQGLNEQFF
TRBV7-9	TRBJ1-2	14	TRBD1	-	TGTGCCAGCAGCTTTTTCTCGGACAGGGGTGGCTACACCTTC	CASSFFSDRGGYTF
TRBV6-5	TRBJ1-3	13	-	-	TGTGCCAGCAGTTTAGAAGTGGGGAACACCATATATTTT	CASSLEVGNTIYF